One and the same sample provided the 29 T cell receptor beta chains below, sequenced in a study of technical replicates of blood from several donors. Using immunoSEQ multiplex PCR, the repertoire was profiled, and TCRdb retains in-frame clones only, with some absent. Here the sample spans more than 70,000 clones, just over 90% being singletons. Sequencing was done on a sample of T cells isolated from PBMCs. Receptors originate from a human donor in good health.

The chain combines TRBV5-4 with TRBJ1-3; a weak D match, TRBD1 (6 bases). V lost 4 bases and J lost 2, with 10 bases in between. Germline lookup yields CDR1 SGHNT and CDR2 YYREEE (reference sequence). The CDR3 length is 14 residues. The CDR3 bases are TGTGCCAGCAGCCTGGGGGCAGCTGGAAACACCATATATTTT. This translates into CASSLGAAGNTIYF.

V usage is TRBV6-1 and J usage is TRBJ1-3, with 9 bases identical to TRBD1. J was trimmed by 2 bases and V by 5 bases; bases with no gene match: 4. Germline V CDR1 and CDR2: MNHNS, SASEGT. The CDR3 spans 15 residues. The CDR3 nucleotides read TGTGCCAGCAGTCCCGGGACAGGGACTGGAAACACCATATATTTT. It encodes CASSPGTGTGNTIYF.

This clone was counted only a few times. This chain links TRBV28 with TRBJ2-7; D unclear. The CDR3 runs to 11 residues. CDR1 is MDHEN, CDR2 SYDVKM, per germline. Deletions cut 5 bases from V and 5 bases from J, with 7 bases between. The CDR3 DNA reads as TGTGCCAGCAGTCCTAACGACGAGCAGTACTTC. It is translated as CASSPNDEQYF.

This clone was picked up one time. The gene calls are TRBV9 and TRBJ2-5; D is possibly TRBD2 (5 bases). Germline-derived CDR1 and CDR2 are SGDLS and YYNGEE. The germline V and J ends were trimmed by 0 bases and 5 bases, with 14 bases remaining between them. The CDR3 covers 15 residues. The CDR3 nucleotides read TGTGCCAGCAGCGTAGCCGAGGGCCCCCGGGAGACCCAGTACTTC. Protein product: CASSVAEGPRETQYF.

The chain has TRBV5-1 and TRBJ1-2, with 9 positions matching TRBD1. CDR1 SGHRS and CDR2 YFSETQ come from the germline V gene. V was clipped by 4 bases and J by 4 bases; unmatched bases: 5. The CDR3 has 14 amino acids. CDR3 in DNA: TGCGCCAGCAGCGAGCAGACAGGGGGCTATGGCTACACCTTC. This sequence encodes CASSEQTGGYGYTF.

V and J are TRBV12-5 and TRBJ1-2; the D gene is possibly TRBD1 (5 bases). Germline CDR1 and CDR2: LGHNT and FRNRAP. V gave up 7 bases and J gave up 2 bases, with 11 bases separating them. The CDR3 runs to 13 residues. The CDR3 is CASALQENYGYTF. The CDR3 DNA reads as TGTGCTAGTGCTCTACAGGAGAACTATGGCTACACCTTC.

This rearrangement joins TRBV14 to TRBJ1-2; 8 nucleotides align to TRBD1. V dropped 3 bases and J dropped 4; count of bases not matched to a gene: 7. CDR3 length: 15 residues. Germline CDR1 and CDR2: SGHDN and FVKESK. The CDR3 protein is CASSQQAGTGYGYTF. Written as DNA, the CDR3 is TGTGCCAGCAGCCAGCAAGCCGGGACAGGCTATGGCTACACCTTC.

This chain uses TRBV9 with TRBJ2-2, with 8 bases matching TRBD2. The CDR3 spans 17 residues. Germline CDR1 reads SGDLS; CDR2 reads YYNGEE. V lost 0 bases to trimming and J lost 2 bases; unmatched junction nucleotides: 6. CDR3 sequence: CASSVDSGGINTGELFF. The CDR3, as DNA: TGTGCCAGCAGCGTAGACAGCGGGGGAATTAACACCGGGGAGCTGTTTTTT.

A single count supports this clone. The V gene is TRBV6-5, the J gene TRBJ2-3, with TRBD2 matching over 8 bases. Trimming removed 8 bases from V and 3 bases from J; junction bases left unmatched: 10. The CDR3 extends over 15 amino acids. The germline V gene encodes CDR1 MNHEY and CDR2 SVGAGI. The chain's CDR3 is CASRLAGLGTDTQYF. In DNA, the CDR3 is TGTGCCAGCCGCTTAGCGGGACTTGGGACAGATACGCAGTATTTT.

This chain joins TRBV6-6 and TRBJ1-2; TRBD1 agrees at 8 bases. CDR1 MNHNY and CDR2 SVGAGI come from the germline V gene (reference sequence). This CDR3 has 15 amino acids. Unmatched junction bases numbered 7, after V lost 2 bases and J lost 5 bases. CDR3 sequence reads: CASSYGNTGGYGYTF. CDR3 DNA: TGTGCCAGCAGTTACGGAAATACAGGGGGGTATGGCTACACCTTC.

The genes are TRBV19 and TRBJ1-1; TRBD1 is a possible D gene (5 bases). The CDR3 is 15 amino acids. Between the trimmed V and J ends, which lost 1 base and 1 base, there was a span of 10 bases. The germline V gene has CDR1 LNHDA and CDR2 SQIVND (reference sequence). CDR3 sequence reads: CASSIGQGPNTEAFF. In DNA form, the CDR3 reads TGTGCCAGTAGTATAGGTCAGGGCCCGAACACTGAAGCTTTCTTT.

The V call is TRBV9, the J call TRBJ2-1, with 10 positions matching TRBD2. The germline V gene has CDR1 SGDLS and CDR2 YYNGEE. The CDR3 length is 15 residues. V shed 0 bases and J 8 bases; nucleotides not matched to a gene: 5. CDR3 in amino acids: CASSVASGGGDEQFF. Written as DNA, the CDR3 is TGTGCCAGCAGCGTAGCTAGCGGGGGCGGCGATGAGCAGTTCTTC.

The chain couples TRBV10-3 to TRBJ1-6; TRBD1 aligns across 10 bases. The V gene end was trimmed by 5 bases and the J gene end by 9 bases; junction bases not matched to a gene: 10. CDR3 length equals 16 residues. Germline CDR1 reads ENHRY; CDR2 reads SYGVKD. The CDR3 DNA follows: TGTGCCATCAGTCGCTCCCAGACAGGGGGCTTTTCACCCCTCCACTTT. This translates into CAISRSQTGGFSPLHF.

The rearrangement joins TRBV7-6 to TRBJ2-2, with TRBD1 as a possible D gene (5 bases). The CDR3 totals 15 residues. Germline V gives CDR1 SGHVS, CDR2 FNYEAQ. V shed 2 bases and J shed 5 bases, with 12 bases lying between them. CDR3 amino acids: CASSLPLDSTGELFF. For the CDR3, the DNA is TGTGCCAGCAGCTTACCTCTCGACAGTACCGGGGAGCTGTTTTTT.

This clone was seen a single time. This same CDR3 is encoded by further DNA sequences in the sample. The rearrangement joins TRBV9 to TRBJ2-5; the D gene is possibly TRBD1 (7 bases). Trimming shortened V by 0 bases and J by 0 bases, and 12 bases separated the two germline ends. The CDR3 length is 16 residues. Germline CDR1 SGDLS, CDR2 YYNGEE. CDR3 sequence (DNA): TGTGCCAGCAGCGTAGGGGCAGGGGGGTACCAAGAGACCCAGTACTTC. Translation gives CASSVGAGGYQETQYF.

This clone came up a few times. The chain recombines TRBV11-2 with TRBJ1-1, with D unresolved. The CDR3 is 13 amino acids. Trimming removed 5 bases at V and 2 bases at J, with 9 bases between. In germline, CDR1 is SGHAT, CDR2 FQNNGV. The DNA for the CDR3 is TGTGCCAGCAGCCCACTAGGAAACACTGAAGCTTTCTTT. This encodes CASSPLGNTEAFF.

V is TRBV6-6 and J is TRBJ1-4, with a tentative D call TRBD1 (5 bases). CDR3 length: 14 amino acids. V lost 5 bases and J lost 2, with 9 bases in between. The germline gives CDR1 MNHNY, CDR2 SVGAGI (reference sequence). This CDR3 reads CASSPGVTNEKLFF. The CDR3 DNA is TGTGCCAGCAGTCCGGGGGTGACTAATGAAAAACTGTTTTTT.

This chain joins TRBV4-1 and TRBJ2-7; weak D call: TRBD1 (5 bases). This CDR3 contains 14 residues. The V gene's germline CDR1 is MGHRA and CDR2 YSYEKL. The V and J ends lost 2 bases and 0 bases respectively, with 8 bases between them. The CDR3 DNA sequence: TGCGCCAGCAGCCAACAGGGAAACTCCTACGAGCAGTACTTC. Encoded protein: CASSQQGNSYEQYF.

The chain recombines TRBV5-6 with TRBJ2-6; 8 bases are a match to TRBD1. With 9 bases clipped from V and 1 base from J, the junction kept 6 bases outside the gene matches. This CDR3 has 15 amino acids. Germline values: CDR1 SGHDT, CDR2 YYEEEE. This chain's CDR3 is CATRDRLSGANVLTF. CDR3 in DNA: TGTGCCACTCGGGACAGGTTGTCTGGGGCCAACGTCCTGACTTTC.

V usage is TRBV19 and J usage is TRBJ2-7; 10 bases map to TRBD2. CDR3 length equals 16 residues. After removal of 6 bases from V and 2 bases from J, the junction contained 10 bases not matched to a gene. Germline CDR1 and CDR2: LNHDA and SQIVND (reference sequence). CDR3 amino acids: CASRLASGGQPYEQYF. CDR3 coding DNA: TGTGCCAGTAGATTGGCTAGCGGGGGCCAACCCTACGAGCAGTACTTC.

V is TRBV6-5 and J is TRBJ2-7; D uncertain. The germline V gene has CDR1 MNHEY and CDR2 SVGAGI. V lost 8 bases, J lost 4 bases, and 6 bases lay in between. The CDR3 covers 10 residues. CDR3 loop: CASGRYEQYF. The CDR3 DNA is TGTGCCAGCGGGCGTTACGAGCAGTACTTC.

The chain is built from TRBV2 and TRBJ2-7; weak D call: TRBD2 (6 bases). The CDR3 totals 15 residues. CDR1 and CDR2 from the germline V gene are SNHLY and FYNNEI. The germline V and J ends were trimmed by 5 bases and 1 base, with 15 bases remaining between them. CDR3 in amino acids: CASSNSRGESYEQYF. CDR3 nucleotide sequence: TGTGCCAGCAGTAATAGCCGCGGGGAGTCCTACGAGCAGTACTTC.

This clone was seen a single time. This chain uses TRBV7-9 with TRBJ2-7, with 7 nucleotides matching TRBD1. Germline assignment: CDR1 SEHNR and CDR2 FQNEAQ (reference sequence). CDR3 length: 16 amino acids. Germline trimming cut 2 bases from V and 4 bases from J; bases unmatched to any gene: 11. In nucleotides, the CDR3 is TGTGCCAGCAGCTTACAAGCCGGGACAGATCAATACGAGCAGTACTTC. It is translated as CASSLQAGTDQYEQYF.

The sample holds one count of this clone. The J gene is TRBJ2-7, the V gene TRBV7-9; 11 bases are a match to TRBD1. The CDR3 length is 13 residues. The germline V gene has CDR1 SEHNR and CDR2 FQNEAQ (reference sequence). V lost 6 bases to trimming and J lost 5 bases; unmatched junction nucleotides: 3. The CDR3 DNA follows: TGTGCCAGCAGAGGACAGGGGGCCGACGAGCAGTACTTC. Translated: CASRGQGADEQYF.

This rearrangement joins TRBV5-1 to TRBJ1-3; possibly TRBD1 for D (5 bases). V was cut by 3 bases and J by 2 bases, with 18 bases left in between. Germline V gives CDR1 SGHRS, CDR2 YFSETQ. The CDR3 sequence is 17 residues long. The CDR3 sequence is CASSSTTLQAAGNTIYF. CDR3 sequence (DNA): TGCGCCAGCAGCTCCACCACCCTACAGGCAGCTGGAAACACCATATATTTT. Filled out from reference TRBV5-1 and TRBJ1-3, the complete variable domain reads KAGVTQTPRYLIKTRGQQVTLSCSPISGHRSVSWYQQTPGQGLQFLFEYFSETQRNKGNFPGRFSGRQFSNSRSEMNVSTLELGDSALYLCASSSTTLQAAGNTIYFGEGSWLTVV.

The genes are TRBV6-1 and TRBJ2-7; 10 nucleotides line up with TRBD1. Germline CDR1 and CDR2: MNHNS and SASEGT. This CDR3 region has 20 residues. V shed 4 bases, J shed 0 bases, and the junction held 18 bases outside the gene matches. The DNA for the CDR3 is TGTGCCAGCAGTGGAACCCCCGGGACAGGGGACTATCCCCGCTCCTACGAGCAGTACTTC. This translates into CASSGTPGTGDYPRSYEQYF.

The rearrangement links TRBV4-2 to TRBJ1-1; 8 bases match TRBD1. Germline V gene lookup returns CDR1 LGHNA and CDR2 YNFKEQ. After removal of 1 base from V and 4 bases from J, the junction contained 2 bases not matched to a gene. The CDR3 totals 14 residues. As DNA, the CDR3 is TGTGCCAGCAGCCAAGGGGACAGGTCCACTGAAGCTTTCTTT. As protein: CASSQGDRSTEAFF.

This chain uses TRBV28 with TRBJ2-1; weak D call: TRBD2 (6 bases). The ends were cut back, 5 bases at V and 6 bases at J, with 8 bases in the middle. Germline V gives CDR1 MDHEN, CDR2 SYDVKM. The CDR3 is 12 residues long. CDR3 coding DNA: TGTGCCAGCAGTCAGACTAGCAATGAGCAGTTCTTC. This sequence encodes CASSQTSNEQFF.

V gene TRBV7-9 combines with J gene TRBJ2-7; 8 nucleotides agree with TRBD2. The length of the CDR3 is 16 residues. CDR1 SEHNR and CDR2 FQNEAQ come from the germline V gene (reference sequence). After removal of 3 bases from V and 0 bases from J, the junction contained 7 bases not matched to a gene. The CDR3 sequence is CASSLGSGGSSYEQYF. In DNA, the CDR3 is TGTGCCAGCAGCTTGGGGTCGGGGGGGAGCTCCTACGAGCAGTACTTC.